These 22 T cell receptor beta chains were sequenced from one sample in a study of early T cells in non-severe SARS-CoV-2 infection. TCRdb re-derived calls from the 5' RACE reads in MiXCR, one entry per CDR3 protein. This sample has around 55,000 distinct CDR3 sequences, with 14% to 15% found just once. This material consisted of whole blood, taken at baseline. These TCRs come from an adult who was a healthcare worker with PCR-confirmed SARS-CoV-2 infection or an uninfected control (not recorded which).

This sequence joins TRBV11-3 and TRBJ2-2; D is uncertain. The V gene's germline CDR1 is SGHNT and CDR2 YENEEA. V was shortened by 3 bases and J by 0 bases, with 11 bases between the two germline ends. This CDR3 contains 16 residues. Written as DNA, the CDR3 is TGTGCCAGCAGCTTCCGTTCTACAGCGAACACCGGGGAGCTGTTTTTT. Translated: CASSFRSTANTGELFF.

This clonotype was seen a few times. The V call is TRBV12-3 or TRBV12-4, the J call TRBJ1-2; a possible D gene is TRBD1 (6 bases). V dropped 6 bases and J dropped 0 bases, with 23 bases sitting between them. The CDR3 is 18 residues long. CDR3 amino acids: CASSLRLPDSTANYGYTF. The CDR3 region has the DNA TGTGCCAGCAGCCTACGCCTCCCGGACAGCACGGCTAACTATGGCTACACCTTC.

Only a few counts were recorded for this clonotype. This chain connects TRBV27 to TRBJ1-2; no clear D. This CDR3 comprises 14 residues. Germline V lookup: CDR1 MNHEY, CDR2 SMNVEV (reference sequence). Deletions cut 6 bases from V and 2 bases from J, with 13 bases between. The CDR3 coding sequence is TGTGCCAGCAGAGGTGAGGGTTTCAACTATGGCTACACCTTC. This sequence encodes CASRGEGFNYGYTF.

By share, this clonotype counts as medium-sized. The chain carries TRBV7-2 and TRBJ2-4; tentatively, D is TRBD1 (5 bases). The CDR3 runs 17 residues. Trimming shortened V by 5 bases and J by 0 bases, and 17 bases separated the two germline ends. Germline values: CDR1 SGHTA, CDR2 FQGNSA. CDR3 in amino acids: CASSPFLAGQAKNIQYF. CDR3 DNA sequence: TGTGCCAGCAGCCCGTTCCTGGCAGGGCAAGCCAAAAACATTCAGTACTTC.

The V call is TRBV20-1, the J call TRBJ2-6; no definite D call. Trimming removed 3 bases at V and 1 base at J, with 10 bases between. Germline lookup yields CDR1 DFQATT and CDR2 SNEGSKA (reference sequence). The CDR3 sequence is 15 residues long. CDR3 sequence reads: CSASNPASGANVLTF. The CDR3 DNA is TGCAGTGCTAGTAATCCGGCGTCTGGGGCCAACGTCCTGACTTTC.

This clonotype has a handful of counts. The rearrangement uses TRBV6-6 and TRBJ2-1; D not certain. V lost 7 bases and J lost 2, with 9 bases in between. This CDR3 is 13 amino acids long. Germline loops: CDR1 MNHNY, CDR2 SVGAGI (reference sequence). CDR3 region: CASTPGPYNEQFF. CDR3 sequence (DNA): TGTGCCAGCACCCCGGGCCCCTACAATGAGCAGTTCTTC.

This clonotype was recorded many times. The chain recombines TRBV13 with TRBJ2-7; unclear D gene. The germline V gene has CDR1 PRHDT and CDR2 FYEKMQ (reference sequence). V was clipped by 5 bases and J by 7 bases, with 15 bases between them. The CDR3 contains 13 residues. The CDR3: CASSPRMPGEQYF. For the CDR3, the DNA is TGTGCCAGCAGCCCCCGTATGCCTGGGGAGCAGTACTTC.

About this clonotype itself: Its ends do not fully match the called genes, so a read error is possible. The CDR3 here is CAWSRVLQGLTVF. In nucleotides, the CDR3 is TGTGCCTGGAGTCGGGTTCTACAGGGGCTCACTGTCTTC. The rearrangement joins TRBV30 to TRBJ2-7; 7 bases are a match to TRBD1. The CDR3 has 13 residues. Germline CDR1 GTSNPN, CDR2 SVGIG (reference sequence).

This clonotype was picked up a small number of times. The rearrangement joins TRBV6-2 or TRBV6-3 to TRBJ2-3; D is unresolved. V was clipped by 0 bases and J by 5 bases, with 3 bases between them. The CDR3 runs 12 residues. Germline V lookup: CDR1 MNHEY, CDR2 SVGEGT. In DNA form, the CDR3 reads TGTGCCAGCAGTTACTCGATAGATACGCAGTATTTT. Amino acids: CASSYSIDTQYF.

V is TRBV9 and J is TRBJ2-1; TRBD2 is a possible D gene (6 bases). Trimming took 3 bases from V and 0 from J, leaving 10 bases between them. Germline CDR1 is SGDLS and CDR2 is YYNGEE. The CDR3 is 15 amino acids. CDR3 bases: TGTGCCAGCAGCGCCCTAGCGTACTCCTACAATGAGCAGTTCTTC. Translating it yields CASSALAYSYNEQFF.

The table lists this clonotype with a few counts. The chain has TRBV5-4 and TRBJ2-2; maybe TRBD1 (5 bases). Per the germline V gene, CDR1 is SGHNT and CDR2 is YYREEE (reference sequence). V lost 4 bases and J 0 bases, leaving 13 bases between the germline ends. CDR3 length: 16 residues. CDR3 in DNA: TGTGCCAGCAGCCGAATGACCAGGGCGAACACCGGGGAGCTGTTTTTT. This sequence encodes CASSRMTRANTGELFF.

The chain carries TRBV12-3 or TRBV12-4 and TRBJ2-5, with TRBD2 matching 8 bases. Trimming removed 6 bases from V and 5 bases from J; junction bases left unmatched: 8. CDR3 length equals 14 residues. In DNA, the CDR3 is TGTGCCAGCAGCCGGACTAGCTCGGGGGAGACCCAGTACTTC. It translates to CASSRTSSGETQYF.

V is TRBV20-1 and J is TRBJ2-7; 7 nucleotides agree with TRBD1. CDR1 is DFQATT and CDR2 is SNEGSKA in the germline V gene (reference sequence). CDR3 size: 15 residues. Trimming at V came to 3 bases and at J to 2 bases, leaving 10 bases not matched to a gene. CDR3 DNA sequence: TGCAGTGCTAGGGGCCCGGGACAGCGGACCTACGAGCAGTACTTC. Encoded protein: CSARGPGQRTYEQYF.

This clonotype was found many times. The chain employs TRBV6-5 and TRBJ2-7; the D is unclear. The germline CDR1 and CDR2 sequences are MNHEY and SVGAGI. V lost 4 bases and J 2 bases, leaving 3 bases between the germline ends. This CDR3 has 11 amino acids. CDR3 coding DNA: TGTGCCAGCAGTTCGACCTACGAGCAGTACTTC. It is translated as CASSSTYEQYF.

The chain has TRBV6-1 and TRBJ1-5; D unclear. Germline values: CDR1 MNHNS, CDR2 SASEGT. The CDR3 has 14 amino acids. The ends were cut back, 4 bases at V and 8 bases at J, with 15 bases in the middle. The CDR3 DNA follows: TGTGCCAGCAGTGTAAGTCAGACGACGGAGCCCCAGCATTTT. This translates into CASSVSQTTEPQHF.

This clonotype was seen a handful of times. The rearrangement links TRBV2 to TRBJ1-6; 7 bases fit TRBD1. With 5 bases clipped from V and 7 bases from J, the junction kept 5 bases outside the gene matches. Germline V lookup: CDR1 SNHLY, CDR2 FYNNEI. The CDR3 has 14 amino acids. DNA of the CDR3: TGTGCCAGCAGTTCGGGACAGAGAAATTCACCCCTCCACTTT. Its protein product is CASSSGQRNSPLHF. The full variable domain, with the rest looked up from reference TRBV2 and TRBJ1-6, is EPEVTQTPSHQVTQMGQEVILRCVPISNHLYFYWYRQILGQKVEFLVSFYNNEISEKSEIFDDQFSVERPDGSNFTLKIRSTKLEDSAMYFCASSSGQRNSPLHFGNGTRLTVT.

There are a few counts of this clonotype. The chain has TRBV7-3 and TRBJ2-2; no reliable D call. V lost 1 base, J lost 6 bases, and 9 bases lay in between. Per germline, CDR1 SGHTA and CDR2 FQGTGA. The CDR3 length is 14 residues. The DNA of the CDR3 is TGTGCCAGCAGCTTAAACCTCGACTCCGGGGAGCTGTTTTTT. Protein sequence: CASSLNLDSGELFF.

This clonotype was found a few times. V and J are TRBV30 and TRBJ1-2; D is uncertain. Germline V gene sequence: CDR1 GTSNPN, CDR2 SVGIG (reference sequence). Trimming pared 0 bases from V and 4 bases from J, leaving 9 bases between. The CDR3 extends over 13 amino acids. CDR3: CAWSVDGGYGYTF. Written as DNA, the CDR3 is TGTGCCTGGAGTGTAGATGGAGGCTATGGCTACACCTTC.

The V gene is TRBV20-1, the J gene TRBJ2-5, with D hard to call. The ends were cut back, 3 bases at V and 4 bases at J, with 9 bases in the middle. The CDR3 loop spans 12 amino acids. CDR1 is DFQATT, CDR2 SNEGSKA, per germline (reference sequence). CDR3 coding DNA: TGCAGTGCTAGTCTCCTAGGAGAGACCCAGTACTTC. As protein: CSASLLGETQYF.

The rearrangement links TRBV11-2 to TRBJ1-5; 7 bases fit TRBD1. The CDR3 has 14 residues. CDR1 is SGHAT, CDR2 FQNNGV, per germline. V shed 3 bases, J shed 3 bases, and the junction held 2 bases outside the gene matches. CDR3 loop: CASSLGQFNQPQHF. CDR3 in DNA: TGTGCCAGCAGCTTGGGACAGTTCAATCAGCCCCAGCATTTT. Together with reference TRBV11-2 and TRBJ1-5, the CDR3 gives the full variable domain: EAGVAQSPRYKIIEKRQSVAFWCNPISGHATLYWYQQILGQGPKLLIQFQNNGVVDDSQLPKDRFSAERLKGVDSTLKIQPAKLEDSAVYLCASSLGQFNQPQHFGDGTRLSIL.

This clonotype was counted only a few times. The chain employs TRBV18 and TRBJ2-1; D may be TRBD1 (6 bases). In germline, CDR1 is KGHSH, CDR2 LQKENI. The V end was cut by 1 base, the J end by 7 bases, with 14 bases between. The CDR3 extends over 15 amino acids. The CDR3 reads CASSPRTGLKNEQFF. CDR3 DNA: TGTGCCAGCTCACCACGAACAGGGTTGAAGAATGAGCAGTTCTTC.

This clonotype was detected a few times. The gene calls are TRBV29-1 and TRBJ2-5, with 10 bases that match TRBD1. Losses at the gene ends were 6 bases for V and 5 bases for J; bases not matched to a gene: 6. Germline-derived CDR1 and CDR2 are SQVTM and ANQGSEA. This CDR3 comprises 13 residues. The CDR3 loop is CSVAGQGRETQYF. The CDR3 DNA reads TGCAGCGTCGCGGGACAGGGGCGGGAGACCCAGTACTTC.